This T cell receptor (beta chain) was sequenced in a study of cytomegalovirus exposure and HLA in healthy donors. Study observations and caveats: Prior analysis indicated that the majority of TCR beta V segments exhibited productivity approximately 87% or approximately 30% of the time.

As for this clone: The antigen remains undetermined.

The CDR3 spans 17 residues. Trimming removed 4 bases from V and 5 bases from J; junction bases left unmatched: 7. Germline lookup yields CDR1 SGHRS and CDR2 YFSETQ. Researchers ran the PCR with 60 Vbeta and 13 Jbeta primers. Only in-frame clones appear in the TCRdb table, and some are missing; sequencing was by immunoSEQ multiplex PCR. The sample holds 95,000 to 110,000 clones, around 80% seen once. This clonotype was obtained from a woman younger than 35 in good health and CMV-seropositive. The sequenced sample was PBMCs. The chain joins TRBV5-1 to TRBJ2-2, with TRBD2 identical over 14 bases. The DNA of the CDR3 is TGCGCCAGCAGCGAGGGACTAGCGGGAGTTCAAACCGGGGAGCTGTTTTTT. Protein product: CASSEGLAGVQTGELFF.